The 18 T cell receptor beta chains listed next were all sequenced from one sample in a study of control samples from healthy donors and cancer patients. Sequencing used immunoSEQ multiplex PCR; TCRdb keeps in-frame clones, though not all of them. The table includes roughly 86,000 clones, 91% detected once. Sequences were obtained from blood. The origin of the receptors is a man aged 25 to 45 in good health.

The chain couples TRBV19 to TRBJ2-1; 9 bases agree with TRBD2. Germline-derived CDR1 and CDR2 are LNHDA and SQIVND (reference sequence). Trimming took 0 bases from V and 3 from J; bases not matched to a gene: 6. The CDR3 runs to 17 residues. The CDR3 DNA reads TGTGCCAGTAGTATAGATGGGGGAGCGGGGGGCTACAATGAGCAGTTCTTC. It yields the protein CASSIDGGAGGYNEQFF.

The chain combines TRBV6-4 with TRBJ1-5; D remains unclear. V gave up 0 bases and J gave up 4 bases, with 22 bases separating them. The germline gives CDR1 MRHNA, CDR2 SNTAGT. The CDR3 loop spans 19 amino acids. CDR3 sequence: CASSDSNPFWADYNQPQHF. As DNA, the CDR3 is TGTGCCAGCAGTGACTCCAACCCCTTCTGGGCGGATTATAATCAGCCCCAGCATTTT.

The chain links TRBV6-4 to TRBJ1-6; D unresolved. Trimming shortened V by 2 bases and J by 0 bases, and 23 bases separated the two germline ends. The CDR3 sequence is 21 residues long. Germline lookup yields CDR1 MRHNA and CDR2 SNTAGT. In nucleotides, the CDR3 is TGTGCCAGCAGTGACAATACTCTTTTCACCGGGATGAGCTCCTATAATTCACCCCTCCACTTT. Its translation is CASSDNTLFTGMSSYNSPLHF.

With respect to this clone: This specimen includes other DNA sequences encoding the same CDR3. DNA of the CDR3: TGTGCCAGCAGCTTAGGGACAGGGGTAAGGGCGCAGTATTTT. This sequence encodes CASSLGTGVRAQYF. The chain couples TRBV5-6 to TRBJ2-3; 10 bases agree with TRBD1. J lost 10 bases, V lost 2 bases, and 7 bases had no gene match. Germline V lookup: CDR1 SGHDT, CDR2 YYEEEE. This CDR3 has 14 residues.

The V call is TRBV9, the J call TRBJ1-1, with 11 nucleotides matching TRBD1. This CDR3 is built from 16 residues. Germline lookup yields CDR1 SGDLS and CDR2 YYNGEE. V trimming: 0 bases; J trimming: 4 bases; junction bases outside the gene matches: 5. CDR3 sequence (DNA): TGTGCCAGCAGCGTAGAACGGGACAGGGGGTCCACTGAAGCTTTCTTT. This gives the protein CASSVERDRGSTEAFF.

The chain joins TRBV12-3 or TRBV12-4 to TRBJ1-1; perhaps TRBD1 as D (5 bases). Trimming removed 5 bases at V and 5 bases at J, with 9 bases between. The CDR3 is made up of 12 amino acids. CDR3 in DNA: TGTGCCAGCAGTCCGGGACGGACTGAAGCTTTCTTT. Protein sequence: CASSPGRTEAFF.

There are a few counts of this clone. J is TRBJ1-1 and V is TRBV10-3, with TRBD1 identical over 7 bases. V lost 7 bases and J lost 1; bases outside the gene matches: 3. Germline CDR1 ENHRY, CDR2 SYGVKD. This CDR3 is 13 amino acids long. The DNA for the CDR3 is TGTGCCATCAATCCAGGGGGGAACACTGAAGCTTTCTTT. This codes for CAINPGGNTEAFF.

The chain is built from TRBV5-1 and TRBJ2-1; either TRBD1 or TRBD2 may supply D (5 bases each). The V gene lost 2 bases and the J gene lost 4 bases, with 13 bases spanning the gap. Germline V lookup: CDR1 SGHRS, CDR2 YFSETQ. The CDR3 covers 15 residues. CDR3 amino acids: CASSLGDGGYNEQFF. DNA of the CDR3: TGCGCCAGCAGCTTAGGGGATGGGGGTTACAATGAGCAGTTCTTC.

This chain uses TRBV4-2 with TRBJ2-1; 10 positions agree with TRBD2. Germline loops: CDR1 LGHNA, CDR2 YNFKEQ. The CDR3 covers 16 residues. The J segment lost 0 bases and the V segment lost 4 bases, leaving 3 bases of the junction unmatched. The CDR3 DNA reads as TGTGCCAGCAGCCGAGCGGGGGGGGGCTCCTACAATGAGCAGTTCTTC. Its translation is CASSRAGGGSYNEQFF.

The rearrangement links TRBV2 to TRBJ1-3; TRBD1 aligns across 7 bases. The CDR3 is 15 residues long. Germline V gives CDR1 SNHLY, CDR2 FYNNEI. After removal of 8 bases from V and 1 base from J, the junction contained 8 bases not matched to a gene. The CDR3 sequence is CASPRKGASGNTIYF. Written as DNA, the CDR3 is TGTGCCAGCCCGAGGAAGGGGGCTTCTGGAAACACCATATATTTT.

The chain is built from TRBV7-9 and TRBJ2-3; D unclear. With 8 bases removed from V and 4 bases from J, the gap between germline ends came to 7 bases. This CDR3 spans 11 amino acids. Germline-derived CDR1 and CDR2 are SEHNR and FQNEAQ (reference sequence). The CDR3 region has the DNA TGTGCCAGCTGCTACTCAGATACGCAGTATTTT. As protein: CASCYSDTQYF. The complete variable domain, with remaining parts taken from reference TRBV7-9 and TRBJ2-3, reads DTGVSQNPRHKITKRGQNVTFRCDPISEHNRLYWYRQTLGQGPEFLTYFQNEAQLEKSRLLSDRFSAERPKGSFSTLEIQRTEQGDSAMYLCASCYSDTQYFGPGTRLTVL.

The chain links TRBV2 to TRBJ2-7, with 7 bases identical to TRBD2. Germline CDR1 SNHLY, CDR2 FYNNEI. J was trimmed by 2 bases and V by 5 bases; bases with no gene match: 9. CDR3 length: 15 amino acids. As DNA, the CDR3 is TGTGCCAGCAGTTCCTTGACTAGCCCCACCTACGAGCAGTACTTC. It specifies CASSSLTSPTYEQYF.

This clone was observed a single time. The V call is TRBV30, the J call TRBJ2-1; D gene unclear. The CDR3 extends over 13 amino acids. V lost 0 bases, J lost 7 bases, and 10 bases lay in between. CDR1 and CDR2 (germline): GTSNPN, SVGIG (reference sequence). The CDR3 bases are TGTGCCTGGAGTGTAGGAGTGGTGAATGAGCAGTTCTTC. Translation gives CAWSVGVVNEQFF. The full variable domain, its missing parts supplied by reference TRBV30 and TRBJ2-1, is SQTIHQWPATLVQPVGSPLSLECTVEGTSNPNLYWYRQAAGRGLQLLFYSVGIGQISSEVPQNLSASRPQDRQFILSSKKLLLSDSGFYLCAWSVGVVNEQFFGPGTRLTVL.

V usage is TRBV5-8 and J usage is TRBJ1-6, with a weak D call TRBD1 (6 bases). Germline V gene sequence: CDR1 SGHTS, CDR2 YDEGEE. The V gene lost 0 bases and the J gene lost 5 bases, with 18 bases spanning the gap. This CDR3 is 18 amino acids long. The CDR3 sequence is CASSLAYRGARNNSPLHF. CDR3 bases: TGTGCCAGCAGCTTGGCCTATCGGGGGGCGCGGAATAATTCACCCCTCCACTTT.

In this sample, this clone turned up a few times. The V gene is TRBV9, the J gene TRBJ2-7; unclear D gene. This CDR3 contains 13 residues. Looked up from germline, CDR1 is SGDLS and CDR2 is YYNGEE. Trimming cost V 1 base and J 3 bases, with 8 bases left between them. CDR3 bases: TGTGCCAGCAGCGTAACTGGGGACTACGAGCAGTACTTC. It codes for CASSVTGDYEQYF.

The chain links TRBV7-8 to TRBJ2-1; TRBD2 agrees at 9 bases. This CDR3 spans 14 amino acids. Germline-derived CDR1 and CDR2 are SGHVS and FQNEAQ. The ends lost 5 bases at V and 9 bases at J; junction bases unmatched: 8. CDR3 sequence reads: CASSVLAGGGEQFF. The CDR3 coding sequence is TGTGCCAGCAGCGTACTAGCGGGCGGGGGTGAGCAGTTCTTC.

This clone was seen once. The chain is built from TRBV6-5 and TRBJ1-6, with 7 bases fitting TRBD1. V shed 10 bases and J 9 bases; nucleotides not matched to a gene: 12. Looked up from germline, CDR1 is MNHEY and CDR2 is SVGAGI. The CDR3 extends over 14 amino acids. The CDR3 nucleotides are TGTGCCACCGCGGAGACAGGGAGTACTTCACCCCTCCACTTT. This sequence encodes CATAETGSTSPLHF.

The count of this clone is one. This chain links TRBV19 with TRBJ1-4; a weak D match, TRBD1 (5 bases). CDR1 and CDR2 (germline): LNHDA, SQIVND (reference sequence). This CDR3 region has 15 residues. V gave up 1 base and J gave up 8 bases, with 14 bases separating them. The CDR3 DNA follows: TGTGCCAGTAGTATAGGGGGCCGGGGAGAAGAAAAACTGTTTTTT. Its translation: CASSIGGRGEEKLFF.